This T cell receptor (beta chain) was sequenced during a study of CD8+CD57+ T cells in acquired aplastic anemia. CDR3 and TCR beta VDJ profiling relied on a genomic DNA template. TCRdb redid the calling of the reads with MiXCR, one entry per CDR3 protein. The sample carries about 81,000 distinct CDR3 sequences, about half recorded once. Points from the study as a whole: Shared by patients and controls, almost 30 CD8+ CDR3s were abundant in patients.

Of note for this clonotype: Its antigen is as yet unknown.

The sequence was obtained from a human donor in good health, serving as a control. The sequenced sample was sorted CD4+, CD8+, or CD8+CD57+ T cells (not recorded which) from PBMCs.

The DNA of the CDR3 is TGTGCCAGCAGCAGGGGACTAGGTTCCTACGAGCAGTACTTC. Protein sequence: CASSRGLGSYEQYF. The V call is TRBV5-6, the J call TRBJ2-7; TRBD2 matches at 8 bases. Per germline, CDR1 SGHDT and CDR2 YYEEEE. The trim removed 4 bases at V and 1 base at J, leaving 4 bases unmatched. This CDR3 has 14 amino acids.